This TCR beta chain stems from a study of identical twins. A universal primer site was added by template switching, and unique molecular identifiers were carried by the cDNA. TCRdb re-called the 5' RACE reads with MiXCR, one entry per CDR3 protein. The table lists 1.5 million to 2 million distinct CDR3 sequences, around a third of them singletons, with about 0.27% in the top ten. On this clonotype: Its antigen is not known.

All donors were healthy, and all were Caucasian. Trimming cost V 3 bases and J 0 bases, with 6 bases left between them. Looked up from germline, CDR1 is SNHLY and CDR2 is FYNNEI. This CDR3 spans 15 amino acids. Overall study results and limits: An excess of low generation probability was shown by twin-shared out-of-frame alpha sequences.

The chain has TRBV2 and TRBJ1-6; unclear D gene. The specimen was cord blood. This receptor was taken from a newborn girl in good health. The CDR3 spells CASSDEGSYNSPLHF. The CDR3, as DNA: TGTGCCAGCAGTGATGAGGGCTCCTATAATTCACCCCTCCACTTT. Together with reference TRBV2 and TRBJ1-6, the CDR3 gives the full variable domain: EPEVTQTPSHQVTQMGQEVILRCVPISNHLYFYWYRQILGQKVEFLVSFYNNEISEKSEIFDDQFSVERPDGSNFTLKIRSTKLEDSAMYFCASSDEGSYNSPLHFGNGTRLTVT.